The 4 T cell receptor beta chains presented below share a single source sample, sequenced in a study of blood T cell repertoires in COVID-19. Using immunoSEQ multiplex PCR, the repertoire was profiled, and TCRdb retains in-frame clones only, with some absent. This sample has roughly 330,000 clones, with around 87% found just once. Sequences were obtained from PBMCs or T cells enriched from blood (not recorded which). Receptors were obtained from a woman aged 30 to 39 who had recovered from COVID-19.

The chain couples TRBV27 to TRBJ1-5; D might be TRBD1 (5 bases). CDR1 and CDR2 from the germline V gene are MNHEY and SMNVEV (reference sequence). The V end lost 6 bases, the J end lost 0 bases, and 15 bases lay between the germline ends. This CDR3 has 16 amino acids. The chain's CDR3 is CASSYLGPYSNQPQHF. In DNA form, the CDR3 reads TGTGCCAGCAGCTACCTGGGGCCCTATAGCAATCAGCCCCAGCATTTT.

The rearrangement links TRBV7-3 to TRBJ2-2, with D possibly matching TRBD2 (7 bases). The V gene's germline CDR1 is SGHTA and CDR2 FQGTGA. Trimming removed 1 base at V and 4 bases at J, with 13 bases between. The CDR3 extends over 16 amino acids. CDR3 sequence: CASSLNGGGSTGELFF. In nucleotides, the CDR3 is TGTGCCAGCAGCTTAAACGGCGGGGGCTCCACCGGGGAGCTGTTTTTT.

This chain joins TRBV7-2 and TRBJ1-1; D is ambiguous. CDR1 SGHTA and CDR2 FQGNSA come from the germline V gene. V lost 5 bases, J lost 0 bases, and 16 bases lay in between. This CDR3 is 16 amino acids long. The CDR3 bases are TGTGCCAGCAGCCTTCAGAGGGCTATAATGAACACTGAAGCTTTCTTT. The encoded protein is CASSLQRAIMNTEAFF.

This chain uses TRBV28 with TRBJ1-4; TRBD1 might be the D (6 bases). V lost 6 bases and J lost 5, with 10 bases in between. Germline CDR1 is MDHEN and CDR2 is SYDVKM. The CDR3 runs 13 residues. CDR3 DNA: TGTGCCAGCAGCGACAGGCCAAATGAAAAACTGTTTTTT. Encoded protein: CASSDRPNEKLFF.